Following are 30 T cell receptor beta chains from one sample sequenced in a study of T cell responses to AZD1222 COVID-19 vaccine. Sequencing was performed with immunoSEQ multiplex PCR; in TCRdb, only in-frame clones are kept and a portion is missing. Here the sample spans 150,000 to 180,000 clones, 90% to 95% being singletons. The material sequenced was peripheral blood, taken 28 days after the second AZD1222 dose. The source is an adult who received the AZD1222 COVID-19 vaccine.

The V gene is TRBV19, the J gene TRBJ1-3; no definite D call. Germline V CDR1 and CDR2: LNHDA, SQIVND (reference sequence). This CDR3 is 14 amino acids long. V lost 3 bases and J lost 2, with 8 bases in between. CDR3 nucleotides: TGTGCCAGTAGTATCACAGAAACTGGAAACACCATATATTTT. It yields the protein CASSITETGNTIYF. The variable domain in full, with the rest retrieved from reference TRBV19 and TRBJ1-3, is DGGITQSPKYLFRKEGQNVTLSCEQNLNHDAMYWYRQDPGQGLRLIYYSQIVNDFQKGDIAEGYSVSREKKESFPLTVTSAQKNPTAFYLCASSITETGNTIYFGEGSWLTVV.

The V call is TRBV19, the J call TRBJ2-3; D might be TRBD1 or TRBD2, each matching 5 bases. This CDR3 is 12 amino acids long. Germline V gives CDR1 LNHDA, CDR2 SQIVND (reference sequence). The CDR3 loop reads CAAGREGSSQYF. The CDR3 coding sequence is TGTGCAGCAGGGCGTGAGGGTAGCTCGCAGTATTTT.

This clone appeared a single time. This chain links TRBV5-4 with TRBJ2-2; 8 positions agree with TRBD2. J gave up 6 bases and V 10 bases, and 8 bases lay outside the gene matches. CDR1 and CDR2 from the germline V gene are SGHNT and YYREEE (reference sequence). This CDR3 comprises 13 residues. The CDR3 nucleotides read TGTGCCTACGGGGGGGCCGGCTCCGGGGAGCTGTTTTTT. Translating gives CAYGGAGSGELFF.

This chain connects TRBV2 to TRBJ1-5; maybe TRBD1 (6 bases). The CDR3 totals 15 residues. Trimming cost V 6 bases and J 7 bases, with 19 bases left between them. Per germline, CDR1 SNHLY and CDR2 FYNNEI. CDR3 nucleotides: TGTGCCAGCAGGAAGACAGGCAGTACGGGACAGCCCCAGCATTTT. Translated: CASRKTGSTGQPQHF.

This clone has just a few counts. This chain joins TRBV4-2 and TRBJ2-7; D tentatively reads TRBD1 or TRBD2 (5 bases each). CDR3 length equals 18 residues. CDR1 LGHNA and CDR2 YNFKEQ come from the germline V gene. V dropped 0 bases and J dropped 4 bases, with 22 bases sitting between them. CDR3 in DNA: TGTGCCAGCAGCCAAGAGAGAAGGTCTGCAGGGACCTGGTACGAGCAGTACTTC. It codes for CASSQERRSAGTWYEQYF.

CDR3: CASSLFGGFQETQYF. CDR3 bases: TGTGCCAGCAGTCTCTTCGGCGGGTTCCAAGAGACCCAGTACTTC. The V and J genes are TRBV7-2 and TRBJ2-5, with TRBD2 as a possible D gene (5 bases). Deletions cut 6 bases from V and 1 base from J, with 15 bases between. The CDR3 loop spans 15 amino acids. Germline V lookup: CDR1 SGHTA, CDR2 FQGNSA.

The genes are TRBV5-1 and TRBJ2-2, with a possible D match to TRBD1 (7 bases). V was shortened by 4 bases and J by 0 bases, with 10 bases between the two germline ends. Per the germline V gene, CDR1 is SGHRS and CDR2 is YFSETQ. The length of the CDR3 is 15 residues. Here the CDR3 DNA reads TGCGCCAGCAGCGGAGGGACAGCGAACACCGGGGAGCTGTTTTTT. Translating it yields CASSGGTANTGELFF.

This chain connects TRBV4-1 to TRBJ1-2; 9 bases agree with TRBD1. CDR3 length equals 16 residues. V trimming: 0 bases; J trimming: 7 bases; junction bases outside the gene matches: 9. Germline V CDR1 and CDR2: MGHRA, YSYEKL. The CDR3 loop reads CASSQDVGQGFGGYTF. CDR3 coding DNA: TGCGCCAGCAGCCAAGACGTGGGACAGGGTTTTGGTGGCTACACCTTC.

This chain connects TRBV11-2 to TRBJ1-4, with 7 bases matching TRBD1. The length of the CDR3 is 14 residues. Trimming removed 5 bases from V and 8 bases from J; junction bases left unmatched: 8. Germline V gene data show CDR1 as SGHAT and CDR2 as FQNNGV. Here the CDR3 reads CASSQTGIEEKLFF. The CDR3 DNA is TGTGCCAGCAGCCAGACAGGGATCGAGGAAAAACTGTTTTTT.

The genes are TRBV19 and TRBJ2-3; D gene unclear. Germline V gene sequence: CDR1 LNHDA, CDR2 SQIVND (reference sequence). This CDR3 contains 17 residues. Between the trimmed V and J ends, which lost 0 bases and 0 bases, there was a span of 13 bases. CDR3 DNA: TGTGCCAGTAGTATAGACACACTACCACCTAGCACAGATACGCAGTATTTT. Residues: CASSIDTLPPSTDTQYF. The full variable domain, completed using reference TRBV19 and TRBJ2-3, is DGGITQSPKYLFRKEGQNVTLSCEQNLNHDAMYWYRQDPGQGLRLIYYSQIVNDFQKGDIAEGYSVSREKKESFPLTVTSAQKNPTAFYLCASSIDTLPPSTDTQYFGPGTRLTVL.

V usage is TRBV28 and J usage is TRBJ2-2, with unresolved D. The CDR3 covers 15 residues. The V gene's germline CDR1 is MDHEN and CDR2 SYDVKM. V lost 3 bases to trimming and J lost 2 bases, with 10 bases between them. CDR3 DNA: TGTGCCAGCAGTTTCACCCGAGCTAACACCGGGGAGCTGTTTTTT. Encoded protein: CASSFTRANTGELFF.

This rearrangement joins TRBV5-4 to TRBJ2-1, with TRBD2 identical over 10 bases. Per germline, CDR1 SGHNT and CDR2 YYREEE (reference sequence). The V and J ends lost 4 bases and 6 bases, in that order; junction bases with no gene match: 10. The length of the CDR3 is 16 residues. CDR3 amino acids: CASSADSGRLLNEQFF. The CDR3 DNA reads TGTGCCAGCAGCGCGGATAGCGGGAGGCTTCTCAATGAGCAGTTCTTC.

The J gene is TRBJ2-1, the V gene TRBV7-8; either TRBD1 or TRBD2 may supply D (5 bases each). The V end was cut by 6 bases, the J end by 5 bases, with 26 bases between. CDR1 and CDR2 from the germline V gene are SGHVS and FQNEAQ. CDR3 length: 18 amino acids. The CDR3 loop is CASSQSSLGAHRDNEQFF. The CDR3 DNA is TGTGCCAGCAGTCAATCTAGCCTTGGGGCCCATAGGGACAATGAGCAGTTCTTC.

The V call is TRBV29-1, the J call TRBJ2-7; a possible D gene is TRBD2 (5 bases). V was clipped by 7 bases and J by 3 bases, with 13 bases between them. CDR1 and CDR2 (germline): SQVTM, ANQGSEA. The CDR3 totals 12 residues. Here the CDR3 DNA reads TGCAGCGCGGGGAGTAGCGTCTACGAGCAGTACTTC. This codes for CSAGSSVYEQYF.

V is TRBV27 and J is TRBJ1-4; 7 nucleotides agree with TRBD1. The V gene's germline CDR1 is MNHEY and CDR2 SMNVEV (reference sequence). The junction had 10 bases not matched to a gene; V was cut back by 4 bases and J by 8 bases. The length of the CDR3 is 15 residues. CDR3 residues: CASSSRTGAHEKLFF. Written as DNA, the CDR3 is TGTGCCAGCAGTTCTCGGACAGGAGCTCACGAAAAACTGTTTTTT.

The chain links TRBV19 to TRBJ1-5, with 7 bases matching TRBD1. V lost 5 bases to trimming and J lost 2 bases; unmatched junction nucleotides: 9. Looked up from germline, CDR1 is LNHDA and CDR2 is SQIVND (reference sequence). The CDR3 runs 16 residues. CDR3: CASSQKTGLGNQPQHF. The CDR3 nucleotides are TGTGCCAGTAGTCAGAAGACAGGGTTGGGCAATCAGCCCCAGCATTTT. The variable domain in full, completed from reference TRBV19 and TRBJ1-5, reads DGGITQSPKYLFRKEGQNVTLSCEQNLNHDAMYWYRQDPGQGLRLIYYSQIVNDFQKGDIAEGYSVSREKKESFPLTVTSAQKNPTAFYLCASSQKTGLGNQPQHFGDGTRLSIL.

Here the CDR3 DNA reads TGTGCCAGCAGCGGACGAGCGGCAACTAATGAAAAACTGTTTTTT. This sequence encodes CASSGRAATNEKLFF. The chain links TRBV9 to TRBJ1-4; no clear D gene. Germline CDR1 is SGDLS and CDR2 is YYNGEE. There are 15 residues in the CDR3. V lost 3 bases, J lost 0 bases, and 9 bases lay in between.

V is TRBV19 and J is TRBJ1-5, with 7 bases identical to TRBD1. CDR3 length equals 17 residues. Germline loops: CDR1 LNHDA, CDR2 SQIVND (reference sequence). With V trimmed by 5 bases and J by 0 bases, 10 bases remained unmatched. The CDR3 region is CASSRGQEIYSNQPQHF. The CDR3 DNA is TGTGCCAGTAGTCGTGGACAGGAAATATATAGCAATCAGCCCCAGCATTTT. The full variable domain, rest sourced from reference TRBV19 and TRBJ1-5, is DGGITQSPKYLFRKEGQNVTLSCEQNLNHDAMYWYRQDPGQGLRLIYYSQIVNDFQKGDIAEGYSVSREKKESFPLTVTSAQKNPTAFYLCASSRGQEIYSNQPQHFGDGTRLSIL.

DNA for the CDR3: TGTGCCAGCAGCCGCAGGGCTAGCGGGGGCCCCTTTGGTGAGCAGTTCTTC. Its translation is CASSRRASGGPFGEQFF. The chain uses TRBV3-1 (or the pseudogene TRBV3-2) and TRBJ2-1, with 10 bases that match TRBD2. Trimming took 4 bases from V and 9 from J; bases not matched to a gene: 15. Per germline, CDR1 LGHDT and CDR2 YNNKEL (reference sequence). The CDR3 covers 17 residues.

This chain connects TRBV6-6 to TRBJ2-7, with D unclear. Germline V gene data show CDR1 as MNHNY and CDR2 as SVGAGI (reference sequence). This CDR3 region has 13 residues. With 2 bases removed from V and 0 bases from J, the gap between germline ends came to 5 bases. CDR3 sequence (DNA): TGTGCCAGCAGTTACGCTGGCTCCTACGAGCAGTACTTC. It encodes CASSYAGSYEQYF.

CDR3 region: CASSDSSQGDYNEQFF. The CDR3 coding sequence is TGTGCCAGCAGTGACTCGAGTCAGGGGGATTACAATGAGCAGTTCTTC. V is TRBV6-4 and J is TRBJ2-1; 7 nucleotides agree with TRBD1. The germline V gene encodes CDR1 MRHNA and CDR2 SNTAGT. The CDR3 runs to 16 residues. J was trimmed by 4 bases and V by 0 bases; bases with no gene match: 6.

V usage is TRBV7-9 and J usage is TRBJ2-5, with TRBD1 as a possible D gene (6 bases). The CDR3 has 14 amino acids. V was clipped by 2 bases and J by 0 bases, with 7 bases between them. CDR1 and CDR2 (germline): SEHNR, FQNEAQ (reference sequence). CDR3 sequence reads: CASSLQGYQETQYF. The CDR3 nucleotides are TGTGCCAGCAGCTTACAGGGGTACCAAGAGACCCAGTACTTC.

The CDR3 DNA is TGTGCCAGCAGTTTAGGGACTAGCGTATACAATGAGCAGTTCTTC. This encodes CASSLGTSVYNEQFF. The genes are TRBV28 and TRBJ2-1, with 10 bases aligning to TRBD2. The CDR3 is 15 amino acids. V dropped 2 bases and J dropped 4; count of bases not matched to a gene: 2. Looked up from germline, CDR1 is MDHEN and CDR2 is SYDVKM.

V gene TRBV28 combines with J gene TRBJ2-4, with D possibly matching TRBD1 (6 bases). CDR1 and CDR2 (germline): MDHEN, SYDVKM. There are 14 residues in the CDR3. V lost 4 bases and J lost 7, with 14 bases in between. The CDR3 nucleotides read TGTGCCAGCAGTTCGACAGGCCCTCCGAACATTCAGTACTTC. Its protein product is CASSSTGPPNIQYF.

The chain combines TRBV27 with TRBJ1-6, with D tentatively TRBD1 (6 bases). The germline CDR1 and CDR2 sequences are MNHEY and SMNVEV (reference sequence). V was cut by 6 bases and J by 5 bases, with 8 bases left in between. The CDR3 covers 13 residues. Here the CDR3 DNA reads TGTGCCAGCAGAGGACAGAATAATTCACCCCTCCACTTT. This sequence encodes CASRGQNNSPLHF.

The rearrangement joins TRBV6-4 to TRBJ1-6, with TRBD1 as a possible D gene (5 bases). The length of the CDR3 is 11 residues. V lost 7 bases and J 15 bases, leaving 13 bases between the germline ends. Germline CDR1 MRHNA, CDR2 SNTAGT. In nucleotides, the CDR3 is TGTGCCAGCACGATCAGGGTACTCCTCCACTTT. It is translated as CASTIRVLLHF.

The CDR3 DNA reads as TGCGCCAGCAGCTCGGGTCGTATGAACACTGAAGCTTTCTTT. It translates to CASSSGRMNTEAFF. V gene TRBV5-1 combines with J gene TRBJ1-1; D is ambiguous. V was trimmed by 3 bases and J by 0 bases, leaving 9 bases between them. The V gene's germline CDR1 is SGHRS and CDR2 YFSETQ. This CDR3 is 14 amino acids long.

This chain uses TRBV11-2 with TRBJ2-3; no clear D. Germline CDR1 SGHAT, CDR2 FQNNGV. This CDR3 is 14 amino acids long. Trimming removed 8 bases at V and 0 bases at J, with 12 bases between. The CDR3 spells CASLDRTSTDTQYF. The CDR3 DNA is TGTGCCAGCCTCGACCGAACTAGCACAGATACGCAGTATTTT. The full variable domain, in which reference TRBV11-2 and TRBJ2-3 provide the parts outside the CDR3, is EAGVAQSPRYKIIEKRQSVAFWCNPISGHATLYWYQQILGQGPKLLIQFQNNGVVDDSQLPKDRFSAERLKGVDSTLKIQPAKLEDSAVYLCASLDRTSTDTQYFGPGTRLTVL.

CDR3 bases: TGTGCCAGTAGTGGAGACAGAAATAATTCACCCCTCCACTTT. It translates to CASSGDRNNSPLHF. V is TRBV19 and J is TRBJ1-6, with TRBD1 as a possible D gene (5 bases). In germline, CDR1 is LNHDA, CDR2 SQIVND (reference sequence). The CDR3 is made up of 14 amino acids. V was trimmed by 5 bases and J by 5 bases, leaving 10 bases between them.

The rearrangement uses TRBV7-3 and TRBJ1-2; 9 bases are a match to TRBD1. The CDR3 consists of 14 residues. The J segment lost 2 bases and the V segment lost 3 bases, leaving 1 base of the junction unmatched. Germline lookup yields CDR1 SGHTA and CDR2 FQGTGA. The CDR3 sequence is CASSLDRGNYGYTF. The CDR3 bases are TGTGCCAGCAGCTTGGACAGGGGAAACTATGGCTACACCTTC.